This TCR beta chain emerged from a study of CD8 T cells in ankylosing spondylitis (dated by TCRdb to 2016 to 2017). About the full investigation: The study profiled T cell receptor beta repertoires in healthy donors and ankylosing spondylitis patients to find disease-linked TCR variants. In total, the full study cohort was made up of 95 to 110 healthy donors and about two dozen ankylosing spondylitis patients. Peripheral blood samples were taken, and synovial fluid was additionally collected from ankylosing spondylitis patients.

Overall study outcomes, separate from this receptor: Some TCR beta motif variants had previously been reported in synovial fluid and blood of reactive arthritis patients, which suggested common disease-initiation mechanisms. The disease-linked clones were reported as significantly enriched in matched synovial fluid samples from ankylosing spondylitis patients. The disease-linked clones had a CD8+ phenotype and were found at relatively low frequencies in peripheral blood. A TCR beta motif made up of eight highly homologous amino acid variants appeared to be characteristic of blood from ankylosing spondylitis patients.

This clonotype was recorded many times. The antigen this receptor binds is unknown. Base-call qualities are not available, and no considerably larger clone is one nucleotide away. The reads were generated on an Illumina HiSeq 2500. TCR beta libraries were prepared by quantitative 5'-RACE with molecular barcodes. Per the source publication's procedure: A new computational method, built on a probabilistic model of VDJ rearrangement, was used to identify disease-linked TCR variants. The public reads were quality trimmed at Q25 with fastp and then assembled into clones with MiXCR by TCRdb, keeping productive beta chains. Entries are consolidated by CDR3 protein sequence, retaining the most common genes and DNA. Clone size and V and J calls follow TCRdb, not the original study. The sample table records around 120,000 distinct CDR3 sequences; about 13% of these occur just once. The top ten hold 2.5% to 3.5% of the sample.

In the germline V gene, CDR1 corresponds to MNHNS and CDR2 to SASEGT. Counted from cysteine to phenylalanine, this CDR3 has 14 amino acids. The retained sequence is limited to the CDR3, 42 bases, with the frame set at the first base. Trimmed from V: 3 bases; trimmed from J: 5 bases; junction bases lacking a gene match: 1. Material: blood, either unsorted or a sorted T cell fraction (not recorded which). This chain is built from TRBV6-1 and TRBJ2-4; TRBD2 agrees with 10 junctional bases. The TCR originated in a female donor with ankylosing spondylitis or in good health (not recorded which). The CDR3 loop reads CASSESGGENIQYF. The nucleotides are TGTGCCAGCAGTGAGAGCGGGGGGGAAAACATTCAGTACTTC.